This TCR beta chain is from a study of T cell clones after liver transplantation. Study as a whole: Third-party-reactive TCRbeta sequences from pre-transplant mixed lymphocyte reactions served as antigen-independent comparators. HCV positivity affected three of eight recipients; the rest lacked autoimmune or viral indications. Draws occurred before transplant, before withdrawal, and after complete or failed withdrawal.

Data came from immunoSEQ multiplex PCR; TCRdb stores just in-frame clones and leaves some out. The data show tens of thousands of clones, roughly 80% seen once. Thawed unstimulated PBMCs were FACS-sorted by CD3, CD4 and CD8 into two populations. CDR1 is WSHSY, CDR2 SAAADI, per germline. The germline V and J ends were trimmed by 7 bases and 5 bases, with 6 bases remaining between them. This CDR3 contains 11 residues. This rearrangement joins TRBV10-2 to TRBJ2-1; D unresolved. The sequence came from a human donor who received a liver transplant. The sequences come from CD4+ T cells from blood, collected before liver transplant. The CDR3 region is CASIRNNEQFF. The CDR3 DNA sequence: TGCGCCAGCATACGCAACAATGAGCAGTTCTTC.